This T cell receptor beta chain was identified during a study of regulatory T cells in long-lasting Graves disease. Study-level results: Persistent disease exhibited a predilection for TRBV28, TRBJ1-2 and TRBJ2-5.

This clonotype was counted at least ten times. Its matching antigen is unknown. Germline CDR1 reads DFQATT; CDR2 reads SNEGSKA (reference sequence). CDR3 size: 16 residues. J was trimmed by 8 bases and V by 5 bases; bases with no gene match: 13. Noted time point: newly diagnosed GD, antithyroid drugs for less than 3 months. Making the TCR library involved RNA that had been extracted from PBMCs. Arm-PCR of CDR3 regions and iRepertoire HTBI primers were used to build TCR beta libraries. One entry per CDR3 protein, called by TCRdb with MiXCR from the multiplex PCR reads. The sample lists roughly 500,000 distinct CDR3 sequences, 12% to 15% occurring once. These data were likewise used in another study, on T cells in Graves' hyperthyroidism and ophthalmopathy. From that paper: Used for diagnoses were clinical symptoms, serum thyroxine and TRAb, thyroid ultrasound and orbital computed tomography.

Sequencing was performed on peripheral blood mononuclear cells (PBMCs), taken at new diagnosis, from a patient treated with antithyroid drugs. The chain is built from TRBV20-1 and TRBJ1-6, with 9 bases identical to TRBD1. The receptor was derived from a woman aged 50 to 65 with Graves disease. CDR3 nucleotide sequence: TGCAGTGCTTTGACAGTCCGGGACAGGGATGATTCACCCCTCCACTTT. This encodes CSALTVRDRDDSPLHF.